These 25 T cell receptor beta chains originate from one sample sequenced in a study of cytomegalovirus exposure and HLA in healthy donors (dated by TCRdb to 2015 to 2018). Library preparation was by the immunoSEQ multiplex PCR assay. For the multiplex PCR, a mixture combining 60 forward primers for TCR Vbeta segments and 13 reverse primers for TCR Jbeta segments was used. The table was pulled from immuneACCESS by TCRdb, which kept in-frame rearrangements only. Such tables lose some clones; where checked, under half of the loss comes from unresolved V genes, and the rest has no known cause. This sample holds 100,000 to 150,000 clones; 65% to 90% were observed only once. About 0.63% of the sample is taken by the ten largest. Sequences were obtained from PBMCs. The receptors were sampled from a young man in good health and CMV-seronegative.

This chain connects TRBV2 to TRBJ1-2, with 7 bases matching TRBD1. The V and J ends lost 9 bases and 2 bases, in that order; junction bases with no gene match: 9. Germline loops: CDR1 SNHLY, CDR2 FYNNEI. The CDR3 covers 14 residues. The CDR3 DNA reads TGTGCCAGTGAGGGTCAGGACAGGAACTATGGCTACACCTTC. This gives the protein CASEGQDRNYGYTF.

The chain combines TRBV11-2 with TRBJ1-1, with D maybe TRBD1 (6 bases). V dropped 5 bases and J dropped 7 bases, with 20 bases sitting between them. This CDR3 has 15 amino acids. Germline CDR1 SGHAT, CDR2 FQNNGV. In nucleotides, the CDR3 is TGTGCCAGCAGCGCAGCGGGGGGCAGCAGATATGAAGCTTTCTTT. Translation gives CASSAAGGSRYEAFF.

The J gene is TRBJ2-7, the V gene TRBV29-1; 8 bases are a match to TRBD2. Germline V gene data show CDR1 as SQVTM and CDR2 as ANQGSEA. This CDR3 has 14 residues. V lost 7 bases, J lost 0 bases, and 8 bases stayed unmatched. CDR3: CSAVSGGRSYEQYF. The CDR3 region has the DNA TGCAGCGCCGTAAGCGGGGGCCGCTCCTACGAGCAGTACTTC.

This chain uses TRBV29-1 with TRBJ2-1; TRBD2 is a possible D gene (5 bases). CDR3 length equals 12 residues. Looked up from germline, CDR1 is SQVTM and CDR2 is ANQGSEA. V dropped 1 base and J dropped 10 bases, with 11 bases sitting between them. The CDR3 here is CSVEAGRGEQFF. Written as DNA, the CDR3 is TGCAGCGTTGAAGCGGGTCGAGGGGAGCAGTTCTTC.

The J gene is TRBJ2-3, the V gene TRBV7-3; 7 bases align to TRBD2. The V segment lost 4 bases and the J segment 6 bases; nucleotides outside the gene matches: 4. The germline CDR1 and CDR2 sequences are SGHTA and FQGTGA. This CDR3 has 13 amino acids. CDR3 in amino acids: CASSSWTRDTQYF. The CDR3 coding sequence is TGTGCCAGCAGCTCGTGGACTAGGGATACGCAGTATTTT.

This clone was observed a handful of times. This chain joins TRBV6-1 and TRBJ2-5; D might be TRBD2 (7 bases). The CDR3 runs to 16 residues. The germline V and J ends were trimmed by 2 bases and 5 bases, with 18 bases remaining between them. CDR1 is MNHNS, CDR2 SASEGT, per germline. The CDR3 DNA follows: TGTGCCAGCAGTGAAATTTGGGGGGGCACGCGGGAGACCCAGTACTTC. It yields the protein CASSEIWGGTRETQYF.

The chain links TRBV19 to TRBJ1-2; weak D call: TRBD1 (6 bases). This CDR3 contains 15 residues. Trimming removed 3 bases at V and 4 bases at J, with 15 bases between. The germline gives CDR1 LNHDA, CDR2 SQIVND (reference sequence). CDR3 sequence: CASSIYRDTFYGYTF. The CDR3 DNA is TGTGCCAGTAGTATTTACCGGGACACCTTCTATGGCTACACCTTC.

The CDR3 reads CAISEDRGNYGYTF. The CDR3 DNA follows: TGTGCCATCAGTGAGGACAGGGGTAACTATGGCTACACCTTC. The rearrangement joins TRBV10-3 to TRBJ1-2; TRBD1 matches at 8 bases. V lost 2 bases, J lost 1 base, and 0 bases stayed unmatched. Germline CDR1 reads ENHRY; CDR2 reads SYGVKD. The CDR3 is 14 residues long.

This chain joins TRBV18 and TRBJ1-5, with 7 bases identical to TRBD1. The V gene's germline CDR1 is KGHSH and CDR2 LQKENI. With 5 bases clipped from V and 2 bases from J, the junction kept 12 bases outside the gene matches. This CDR3 has 17 residues. The CDR3 nucleotides are TGTGCCAGCTCAAGGACCAGGGGGATGTCCGGCAATCAGCCCCAGCATTTT. This sequence encodes CASSRTRGMSGNQPQHF.

The chain is built from TRBV2 and TRBJ1-2; 9 nucleotides match TRBD1. Looked up from germline, CDR1 is SNHLY and CDR2 is FYNNEI. The CDR3 sequence is 18 residues long. Trimming at V came to 0 bases and at J to 4 bases, leaving 12 bases not matched to a gene. CDR3 region: CASSEAVGQGVASYGYTF. The CDR3 nucleotides are TGTGCCAGCAGTGAAGCCGTGGGACAGGGCGTCGCGAGCTATGGCTACACCTTC.

V usage is TRBV15 and J usage is TRBJ2-5; 15 bases map to TRBD2. In germline, CDR1 is LNHNV, CDR2 YYDKDF (reference sequence). CDR3 length: 18 residues. J was trimmed by 5 bases and V by 2 bases; bases with no gene match: 9. CDR3 bases: TGTGCCACCAGCAGAAAGGGACTAGCGGGGGGCCCCTCGGAGACCCAGTACTTC. Its translation is CATSRKGLAGGPSETQYF. The entire variable domain, with the rest obtained from reference TRBV15 and TRBJ2-5, is as follows: DAMVIQNPRYQVTQFGKPVTLSCSQTLNHNVMYWYQQKSSQAPKLLFHYYDKDFNNEADTPDNFQSRRPNTSFCFLDIRSPGLGDTAMYLCATSRKGLAGGPSETQYFGPGTRLLVL.

The chain carries TRBV9 and TRBJ2-3, with a tentative D call TRBD1 (6 bases). CDR1 SGDLS and CDR2 YYNGEE come from the germline V gene. V was trimmed by 3 bases and J by 2 bases, leaving 16 bases between them. CDR3 length equals 16 residues. CDR3 residues: CASSAEGRGHTDTQYF. CDR3 in DNA: TGTGCCAGCAGCGCCGAAGGCAGGGGACACACAGATACGCAGTATTTT. The complete variable domain, with remaining parts taken from reference TRBV9 and TRBJ2-3, reads DSGVTQTPKHLITATGQRVTLRCSPRSGDLSVYWYQQSLDQGLQFLIQYYNGEERAKGNILERFSAQQFPDLHSELNLSSLELGDSALYFCASSAEGRGHTDTQYFGPGTRLTVL.

The gene calls are TRBV30 and TRBJ1-1, with D hard to call. Trimming pared 3 bases from V and 1 base from J, leaving 9 bases between. CDR1 and CDR2 (germline): GTSNPN, SVGIG (reference sequence). This CDR3 region has 13 residues. The CDR3 coding sequence is TGTGCCTGGAGCGTTTGGCCGAACACTGAAGCTTTCTTT. Its translation is CAWSVWPNTEAFF.

The chain has TRBV23-1 and TRBJ1-2; unclear D gene. TRBV23-1 is labeled an ORF, and its function is uncertain. With 2 bases removed from V and 2 bases from J, the gap between germline ends came to 15 bases. This CDR3 contains 16 residues. The CDR3 region is CASSQSRGKWNYGYTF. The CDR3 coding sequence is TGCGCCAGCAGTCAAAGCCGGGGTAAGTGGAACTATGGCTACACCTTC.

The chain is built from TRBV10-1 and TRBJ2-3; 9 bases align to TRBD1. Germline V gene sequence: CDR1 WNHNN, CDR2 SYGVQD (reference sequence). J lost 2 bases, V lost 5 bases, and 5 bases had no gene match. The CDR3 runs to 15 residues. Written as DNA, the CDR3 is TGCGCCAGCAGTTCCGGGACAGGGAACACAGATACGCAGTATTTT. Its protein is CASSSGTGNTDTQYF.

This clone was counted a single time. The rearrangement joins TRBV7-2 to TRBJ1-4; 7 bases align to TRBD1. Germline loops: CDR1 SGHTA, CDR2 FQGNSA. The CDR3 totals 15 residues. J lost 4 bases, V lost 5 bases, and 7 bases had no gene match. The chain's CDR3 is CASSPSTGINEKLFF. CDR3 nucleotides: TGTGCCAGCAGCCCGTCGACAGGGATTAATGAAAAACTGTTTTTT.

The chain couples TRBV7-2 to TRBJ2-7; D not certain. The CDR3 spans 11 residues. Trimming removed 7 bases from V and 2 bases from J, with 6 bases in between. The germline gives CDR1 SGHTA, CDR2 FQGNSA. The CDR3 DNA reads TGTGCCAGCACCGTCGCCTACGAGCAGTACTTC. It translates to CASTVAYEQYF.

This rearrangement joins TRBV1 to TRBJ2-5; the table's D call, TRBD2, has no DNA check behind it. TRBV1 is labeled a pseudogene. The CDR3 has 19 amino acids. CDR3 bases: TGCACCAGCAGCCCAGGTTGGACTAGCGGGGGGACCAAGGGAGAGACCCAGTACTTC. Translating gives CTSSPGWTSGGTKGETQYF.

This CDR3 is CASSVVTPGMNTEAFF. For the CDR3, the DNA is TGTGCCAGCAGCGTAGTTACCCCGGGGATGAACACTGAAGCTTTCTTT. The chain combines TRBV9 with TRBJ1-1; D uncertain. Per the germline V gene, CDR1 is SGDLS and CDR2 is YYNGEE. This CDR3 comprises 16 residues. V shed 0 bases and J shed 0 bases, with 12 bases lying between them.

The chain employs TRBV7-9 and TRBJ2-1; 9 bases agree with TRBD2. Germline V gene lookup returns CDR1 SEHNR and CDR2 FQNEAQ (reference sequence). V trimming: 1 base; J trimming: 1 base; junction bases outside the gene matches: 5. The CDR3 spans 17 residues. CDR3 nucleotides: TGTGCCAGCAGCTTAGAGGTGGGACTAGCTTCCTACAATGAGCAGTTCTTC. Amino acids: CASSLEVGLASYNEQFF.

V gene TRBV7-2 combines with J gene TRBJ2-7, with 8 bases matching TRBD1. J gave up 1 base and V 5 bases, and 4 bases lay outside the gene matches. CDR1 is SGHTA, CDR2 FQGNSA, per germline. CDR3 length: 14 amino acids. The CDR3 bases are TGTGCCAGCAGCCCCGACAGGGGATCCTACGAGCAGTACTTC. It translates to CASSPDRGSYEQYF.

In its sample, this clone was seen once. The V call is TRBV11-2, the J call TRBJ1-1; D remains unclear. Germline values: CDR1 SGHAT, CDR2 FQNNGV. The CDR3 totals 15 residues. V was pared by 0 bases and J by 8 bases, with 16 bases between. The CDR3: CASSLDRGTPYEAFF. CDR3 bases: TGTGCCAGCAGCTTAGATCGAGGCACACCCTACGAAGCTTTCTTT.

This chain joins TRBV5-1 and TRBJ1-6; D gene uncertain. The CDR3 extends over 12 amino acids. Trimming left V 6 bases short and J 5 bases short, with 6 bases between. Germline V lookup: CDR1 SGHRS, CDR2 YFSETQ. CDR3 sequence reads: CASNRDNSPLHF. The CDR3 nucleotides are TGCGCCAGCAATAGAGATAATTCACCCCTCCACTTT.

The rearrangement links TRBV7-9 to TRBJ2-1, with D unresolved. Trimming took off 6 bases at V and 5 bases at J, with 8 bases between the two ends. Germline CDR1 reads SEHNR; CDR2 reads FQNEAQ (reference sequence). The CDR3 has 12 amino acids. CDR3 nucleotide sequence: TGTGCCAGCAGGGAGCGTAACAATGAGCAGTTCTTC. Its protein is CASRERNNEQFF. The full variable domain, completed using reference TRBV7-9 and TRBJ2-1, is DTGVSQNPRHKITKRGQNVTFRCDPISEHNRLYWYRQTLGQGPEFLTYFQNEAQLEKSRLLSDRFSAERPKGSFSTLEIQRTEQGDSAMYLCASRERNNEQFFGPGTRLTVL.

The V and J genes are TRBV30 and TRBJ1-1; 7 positions agree with TRBD1. The germline V gene encodes CDR1 GTSNPN and CDR2 SVGIG (reference sequence). The CDR3 covers 15 residues. V was pared by 0 bases and J by 3 bases, with 7 bases of the junction left unmatched. DNA of the CDR3: TGTGCCTGGAGTGTACAGGGGTTATTGGACACTGAAGCTTTCTTT. This codes for CAWSVQGLLDTEAFF.